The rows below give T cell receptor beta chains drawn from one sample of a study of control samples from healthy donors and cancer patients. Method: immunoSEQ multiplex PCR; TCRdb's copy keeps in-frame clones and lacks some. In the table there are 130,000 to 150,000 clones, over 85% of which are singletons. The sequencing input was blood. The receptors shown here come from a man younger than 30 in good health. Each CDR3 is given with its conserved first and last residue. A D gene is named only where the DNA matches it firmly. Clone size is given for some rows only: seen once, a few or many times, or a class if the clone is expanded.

cdr3_aa: CASSKMSSGRPRADTQYF
cdr3_nt: TGTGCCAGCAGCAAAATGTCTAGCGGGAGGCCCCGGGCAGATACGCAGTATTTT
cdr3_length: 18
j_call: TRBJ2-3
d_call: -
clone_size: many
v_call: TRBV21-1

cdr3_aa: CASSEEFVVKNTEAFF
cdr3_nt: TGTGCCAGCAGTGAAGAGTTTGTAGTCAAGAACACTGAAGCTTTCTTT
cdr3_length: 16
j_call: TRBJ1-1
d_call: -
clone_size: -
v_call: TRBV2

cdr3_aa: CASSQVGHRGNEKLFF
cdr3_nt: TGCGCCAGCAGCCAAGTTGGGCACAGGGGAAATGAAAAACTGTTTTTT
cdr3_length: 16
j_call: TRBJ1-4
d_call: TRBD1
clone_size: -
v_call: TRBV4-1

cdr3_aa: CASSQGTDTYEQYF
cdr3_nt: TGCGCCAGCAGCCAAGGGACTGACACCTACGAGCAGTACTTC
cdr3_length: 14
j_call: TRBJ2-7
d_call: -
clone_size: -
v_call: TRBV4-3

cdr3_aa: CASSQGDMGSYEQYF
cdr3_nt: TGTGCCAGCAGCCAGGGGGATATGGGGTCCTACGAGCAGTACTTC
cdr3_length: 15
j_call: TRBJ2-7
d_call: -
clone_size: -
v_call: TRBV4-2

cdr3_aa: CASSLTANYGYTF
cdr3_nt: TGTGCCAGCAGTTTAACAGCTAACTATGGCTACACCTTC
cdr3_length: 13
j_call: TRBJ1-2
d_call: -
clone_size: -
v_call: TRBV27

cdr3_aa: CASRFGQGLYYEQYF
cdr3_nt: TGTGCCAGCAGATTCGGACAGGGGCTATACTACGAGCAGTACTTC
cdr3_length: 15
j_call: TRBJ2-7
d_call: TRBD1
clone_size: -
v_call: TRBV27

cdr3_aa: CASSLMVGNYGYTF
cdr3_nt: TGTGCCAGCAGTTTAATGGTAGGGAACTATGGCTACACCTTC
cdr3_length: 14
j_call: TRBJ1-2
d_call: -
clone_size: -
v_call: TRBV28

cdr3_aa: CASAAGGFNYGYTF
cdr3_nt: TGTGCCAGCGCGGCAGGGGGATTCAACTATGGCTACACCTTC
cdr3_length: 14
j_call: TRBJ1-2
d_call: TRBD1
clone_size: -
v_call: TRBV6-5

cdr3_aa: CASSVETGAYEQYF
cdr3_nt: TGTGCCAGCAGCGTAGAGACAGGGGCCTACGAGCAGTACTTC
cdr3_length: 14
j_call: TRBJ2-7
d_call: TRBD1
clone_size: -
v_call: TRBV9

cdr3_aa: CASFPGGLSKAFF
cdr3_nt: TGTGCCAGCTTCCCAGGGGGTTTATCAAAAGCTTTCTTT
cdr3_length: 13
j_call: TRBJ1-1
d_call: TRBD1
clone_size: -
v_call: TRBV6-5

cdr3_aa: CASSLFRGRGTYEQYF
cdr3_nt: TGTGCCAGCAGCTTGTTCAGGGGGCGCGGCACCTACGAGCAGTACTTC
cdr3_length: 16
j_call: TRBJ2-7
d_call: TRBD1
clone_size: -
v_call: TRBV5-4

cdr3_aa: CASSFARTGWNQPQHF
cdr3_nt: TGTGCCAGCAGCTTTGCCCGGACAGGTTGGAATCAGCCCCAGCATTTT
cdr3_length: 16
j_call: TRBJ1-5
d_call: TRBD1
clone_size: -
v_call: TRBV7-2

cdr3_aa: CASSLSGGYEQYF
cdr3_nt: TGTGCCAGCAGTTTATCGGGTGGGTACGAGCAGTACTTC
cdr3_length: 13
j_call: TRBJ2-7
d_call: -
clone_size: -
v_call: TRBV27

cdr3_aa: CASSLQVDTGELFF
cdr3_nt: TGTGCCAGTAGTCTTCAGGTGGACACCGGGGAGCTGTTTTTT
cdr3_length: 14
j_call: TRBJ2-2
d_call: -
clone_size: -
v_call: TRBV19

cdr3_aa: CASSYQTKAFF
cdr3_nt: TGTGCCAGCAGTTACCAGACCAAAGCTTTCTTT
cdr3_length: 11
j_call: TRBJ1-1
d_call: -
clone_size: -
v_call: TRBV6-5

cdr3_aa: CASSPGTGGVYEQYF
cdr3_nt: TGTGCCAGTAGTCCCGGGACAGGGGGCGTATACGAGCAGTACTTC
cdr3_length: 15
j_call: TRBJ2-7
d_call: TRBD1
clone_size: -
v_call: TRBV19

cdr3_aa: CASSVNRGYEQYF
cdr3_nt: TGCGCCAGCAGTGTTAACAGGGGCTACGAGCAGTACTTC
cdr3_length: 13
j_call: TRBJ2-7
d_call: TRBD1
clone_size: -
v_call: TRBV10-1

cdr3_aa: CASLLTDELTDTQYF
cdr3_nt: TGTGCCAGCCTCCTGACGGACGAACTCACAGATACGCAGTATTTT
cdr3_length: 15
j_call: TRBJ2-3
d_call: -
clone_size: few
v_call: TRBV10-3

cdr3_aa: CSAFTSGNTGELFF
cdr3_nt: TGCAGCGCCTTCACTAGCGGTAACACCGGGGAGCTGTTTTTT
cdr3_length: 14
j_call: TRBJ2-2
d_call: TRBD2
clone_size: -
v_call: TRBV29-1

cdr3_aa: CASSLAGLNTEAFF
cdr3_nt: TGTGCCAGCAGCTTAGCCGGCCTTAACACTGAAGCTTTCTTT
cdr3_length: 14
j_call: TRBJ1-1
d_call: -
clone_size: -
v_call: TRBV11-3

cdr3_aa: CASSFGTDNQPQHF
cdr3_nt: TGTGCCAGCAGCTTTGGGACAGACAATCAGCCCCAGCATTTT
cdr3_length: 14
j_call: TRBJ1-5
d_call: TRBD1
clone_size: -
v_call: TRBV11-1

cdr3_aa: CASSQDTNTEAFF
cdr3_nt: TGTGCCAGCAGCCAAGATACGAACACTGAAGCTTTCTTT
cdr3_length: 13
j_call: TRBJ1-1
d_call: -
clone_size: -
v_call: TRBV14

cdr3_aa: CASSQVMGTASYEQYF
cdr3_nt: TGCGCCAGCAGCCAGGTCATGGGGACGGCATCCTACGAGCAGTACTTC
cdr3_length: 16
j_call: TRBJ2-7
d_call: -
clone_size: -
v_call: TRBV4-3

cdr3_aa: CASSFARFTEAFF
cdr3_nt: TGTGCCAGCAGCTTTGCCAGGTTCACTGAAGCTTTCTTT
cdr3_length: 13
j_call: TRBJ1-1
d_call: -
clone_size: once
v_call: TRBV11-3

cdr3_aa: CASSKGEGAIYQPQHF
cdr3_nt: TGTGCCAGCAGCAAGGGGGAGGGGGCGATTTATCAGCCCCAGCATTTT
cdr3_length: 16
j_call: TRBJ1-5
d_call: TRBD1
clone_size: -
v_call: TRBV7-9

cdr3_aa: CASSLWTTNGSPLHF
cdr3_nt: TGCGCCAGCAGCTTGTGGACAACGAACGGATCACCCCTCCACTTT
cdr3_length: 15
j_call: TRBJ1-6
d_call: -
clone_size: -
v_call: TRBV5-1

cdr3_aa: CATSNVDRVYEQYF
cdr3_nt: TGTGCCACCAGCAACGTTGACAGGGTCTACGAGCAGTACTTC
cdr3_length: 14
j_call: TRBJ2-7
d_call: TRBD1
clone_size: -
v_call: TRBV15

cdr3_aa: CASWTGNTEAFF
cdr3_nt: TGTGCCAGCTGGACAGGGAACACTGAAGCTTTCTTT
cdr3_length: 12
j_call: TRBJ1-1
d_call: TRBD1
clone_size: -
v_call: TRBV6-5

cdr3_aa: CASSLEGGTYEQYF
cdr3_nt: TGTGCCAGCAGCTTAGAAGGGGGAACCTACGAGCAGTACTTC
cdr3_length: 14
j_call: TRBJ2-7
d_call: -
clone_size: few
v_call: TRBV13

cdr3_aa: CAISESNAGNGYTF
cdr3_nt: TGTGCCATCAGTGAGTCGAACGCGGGGAATGGCTACACCTTC
cdr3_length: 14
j_call: TRBJ1-2
d_call: -
clone_size: -
v_call: TRBV10-3

cdr3_aa: CASSLAWGVQGDYEQYF
cdr3_nt: TGTGCCAGCAGCTTAGCTTGGGGTGTGCAGGGAGACTACGAGCAGTACTTC
cdr3_length: 17
j_call: TRBJ2-7
d_call: -
clone_size: -
v_call: TRBV7-9

cdr3_aa: CASSVVTGSDRFF
cdr3_nt: TGTGCCAGCAGCGTAGTTACGGGGAGCGATCGGTTCTTC
cdr3_length: 13
j_call: TRBJ2-1
d_call: -
clone_size: -
v_call: TRBV9

cdr3_aa: CASSLEAHSPLHF
cdr3_nt: TGTGCCAGCAGCTTGGAAGCCCATTCACCCCTCCACTTT
cdr3_length: 13
j_call: TRBJ1-6
d_call: -
clone_size: -
v_call: TRBV11-2

cdr3_aa: CASSFLQGFGQPQHF
cdr3_nt: TGTGCCAGCAGTTTCCTACAGGGGTTTGGGCAGCCCCAGCATTTT
cdr3_length: 15
j_call: TRBJ1-5
d_call: TRBD1
clone_size: -
v_call: TRBV28

cdr3_aa: CASSTVGVSGQPQHF
cdr3_nt: TGTGCCAGCTCGACGGTCGGGGTATCGGGTCAGCCCCAGCATTTT
cdr3_length: 15
j_call: TRBJ1-5
d_call: -
clone_size: -
v_call: TRBV18

cdr3_aa: CAWSLPGEAFF
cdr3_nt: TGTGCCTGGAGTTTGCCGGGTGAAGCTTTCTTT
cdr3_length: 11
j_call: TRBJ1-1
d_call: -
clone_size: -
v_call: TRBV30

cdr3_aa: CASSAGTGSGQPQHF
cdr3_nt: TGTGCCAGCAGTGCGGGAACAGGATCCGGTCAGCCCCAGCATTTT
cdr3_length: 15
j_call: TRBJ1-5
d_call: -
clone_size: -
v_call: TRBV28

cdr3_aa: CASNKGTYTYEQYF
cdr3_nt: TGTGCCAGCAATAAAGGGACGTACACCTACGAGCAGTACTTC
cdr3_length: 14
j_call: TRBJ2-7
d_call: -
clone_size: -
v_call: TRBV2

cdr3_aa: CASSLQKNTEAFF
cdr3_nt: TGTGCCAGCAGCCTACAGAAGAACACTGAAGCTTTCTTT
cdr3_length: 13
j_call: TRBJ1-1
d_call: -
clone_size: -
v_call: TRBV5-5

cdr3_aa: CASSLAAHEQFF
cdr3_nt: TGTGCCAGCAGCTTAGCGGCCCATGAGCAGTTCTTC
cdr3_length: 12
j_call: TRBJ2-1
d_call: -
clone_size: -
v_call: TRBV7-9

cdr3_aa: CSVGGHLSGFTDTQYF
cdr3_nt: TGCAGCGTGGGGGGCCACCTTAGCGGTTTCACAGATACGCAGTATTTT
cdr3_length: 16
j_call: TRBJ2-3
d_call: -
clone_size: -
v_call: TRBV29-1

cdr3_aa: CATRDRITDTQYF
cdr3_nt: TGTGCCACCCGGGACCGAATCACAGATACGCAGTATTTT
cdr3_length: 13
j_call: TRBJ2-3
d_call: -
clone_size: -
v_call: TRBV24-1

cdr3_aa: CASSPTSATDNEQFF
cdr3_nt: TGTGCCAGCTCACCGACATCGGCGACAGACAATGAGCAGTTCTTC
cdr3_length: 15
j_call: TRBJ2-1
d_call: -
clone_size: once
v_call: TRBV18

cdr3_aa: CASSVGGGTYNEQFF
cdr3_nt: TGTGCCAGCAGCGTAGGGGGCGGGACCTACAATGAGCAGTTCTTC
cdr3_length: 15
j_call: TRBJ2-1
d_call: -
clone_size: -
v_call: TRBV9

cdr3_aa: CASTHLGGGTDGYTF
cdr3_nt: TGTGCCAGCACCCACCTAGGCGGGGGGACCGATGGCTACACCTTC
cdr3_length: 15
j_call: TRBJ1-2
d_call: -
clone_size: -
v_call: TRBV6-5